The 10 T cell receptor beta chains listed next were all sequenced from one sample in a study of blood T cell repertoires in COVID-19. Assay: immunoSEQ multiplex PCR; the TCRdb copy retains only in-frame clones and omits some. Seen here are about 210,000 clones, 65% to 90% observed once, and the top ten hold about 8.9%. Sequenced: PBMCs or T cells enriched from blood (not recorded which). These receptors originate from a woman aged 50 to 60 with acute COVID-19.

The rearrangement links TRBV27 to TRBJ2-7; D possibly corresponds to TRBD1 (5 bases). Germline V gene data show CDR1 as MNHEY and CDR2 as SMNVEV (reference sequence). V gave up 4 bases and J gave up 0 bases, with 13 bases separating them. The CDR3 runs to 15 residues. CDR3 coding DNA: TGTGCCAGCAGTTGGGGCAGTCATAGCTCCTACGAGCAGTACTTC. Translated: CASSWGSHSSYEQYF.

This clone occurred once. The V and J genes are TRBV14 and TRBJ2-5, with 15 bases matching TRBD2. Trimming took 4 bases from V and 6 from J; bases not matched to a gene: 18. Germline values: CDR1 SGHDN, CDR2 FVKESK. CDR3 length: 20 residues. The CDR3 is CASSRSGLAGGPSPPKTQYF. CDR3 bases: TGTGCCAGCAGCCGTTCTGGACTAGCGGGAGGGCCCTCTCCGCCGAAGACCCAGTACTTC. The full variable domain, with the rest looked up from reference TRBV14 and TRBJ2-5, is EAGVTQFPSHSVIEKGQTVTLRCDPISGHDNLYWYRRVMGKEIKFLLHFVKESKQDESGMPNNRFLAERTGGTYSTLKVQPAELEDSGVYFCASSRSGLAGGPSPPKTQYFGPGTRLLVL.

To note about this clone: This may arise from a read error, as a much more abundant clone is one base away. This chain joins TRBV7-2 and TRBJ2-3; D may be TRBD1 (5 bases). Germline CDR1 SGHTA, CDR2 FQGNSA. The V end was cut by 5 bases, the J end by 0 bases, with 6 bases between. There are 13 residues in the CDR3. The CDR3 nucleotides are TGTGCCAGCAGCCCAGGGAGCACAGATACGCAGTATTTT. Translating gives CASSPGSTDTQYF.

The chain links TRBV6-2 or TRBV6-3 to TRBJ2-7, with D possibly being TRBD1 (6 bases). Trimming pared 6 bases from V and 5 bases from J, leaving 11 bases between. The CDR3 loop spans 12 amino acids. CDR1 and CDR2 from the germline V gene are MNHEY and SVGEGT. The CDR3 sequence: CASSDRTDEQYF. CDR3 DNA sequence: TGTGCCAGCAGCGACCGGACAGACGAGCAGTACTTC.

This clone was counted many times. The chain has TRBV19 and TRBJ1-6; 8 bases align to TRBD1. Per the germline V gene, CDR1 is LNHDA and CDR2 is SQIVND (reference sequence). There are 12 residues in the CDR3. The CDR3 sequence is CPQGAFNSPLHF. In DNA form, the CDR3 reads TGTCCGCAGGGGGCCTTTAATTCACCCCTCCACTTT.

This chain joins TRBV9 and TRBJ2-7, with D maybe TRBD2 (6 bases). Deletions cut 4 bases from V and 1 base from J, with 9 bases between. The CDR3 is 13 amino acids. From germline, CDR1 is SGDLS and CDR2 YYNGEE. Here the CDR3 DNA reads TGTGCCAGCAGCTCCGGGACTTCCTACGAGCAGTACTTC. Translated: CASSSGTSYEQYF.

This clone was seen once. The gene calls are TRBV29-1 and TRBJ2-2, with D possibly TRBD1 on 5 matching bases. V was trimmed by 4 bases and J by 0 bases, leaving 12 bases between them. This CDR3 spans 15 amino acids. Germline V gene data show CDR1 as SQVTM and CDR2 as ANQGSEA. Here the CDR3 reads CSVGGTNSNTGELFF. In DNA form, the CDR3 reads TGCAGCGTTGGGGGCACTAACTCGAACACCGGGGAGCTGTTTTTT.

CDR3 region: CAITTSGGETTDTQYF. The DNA for the CDR3 is TGTGCCATCACTACGAGCGGGGGGGAAACCACAGATACGCAGTATTTT. The chain joins TRBV10-3 to TRBJ2-3, with 10 nucleotides matching TRBD2. J gave up 2 bases and V 7 bases, and 9 bases lay outside the gene matches. The CDR3 runs 16 residues. CDR1 is ENHRY and CDR2 is SYGVKD in the germline V gene.

This rearrangement joins TRBV3-1 (or the pseudogene TRBV3-2) to TRBJ2-1; 7 nucleotides agree with TRBD1. V shed 4 bases and J 9 bases; nucleotides not matched to a gene: 9. Germline values: CDR1 LGHDT, CDR2 YNNKEL (reference sequence). The CDR3 totals 14 residues. The CDR3 protein is CASSPRPTGPEQFF. DNA for the CDR3: TGTGCCAGCAGCCCACGTCCGACAGGGCCTGAGCAGTTCTTC.

V gene TRBV28 combines with J gene TRBJ1-5; a possible D gene is TRBD1 (5 bases). CDR1 and CDR2 from the germline V gene are MDHEN and SYDVKM. Between the trimmed V and J ends, which lost 4 bases and 10 bases, there was a span of 20 bases. The CDR3 covers 15 residues. The CDR3 coding sequence is TGTGCCAGCAGTTCGTTAGGGGAACCGGAGAGACCCCAGCATTTT. Amino acids: CASSSLGEPERPQHF. Variable domain in full (rest from reference TRBV28 and TRBJ1-5): DVKVTQSSRYLVKRTGEKVFLECVQDMDHENMFWYRQDPGLGLRLIYFSYDVKMKEKGDIPEGYSVSREKKERFSLILESASTNQTSMYLCASSSLGEPERPQHFGDGTRLSIL.